The 20 T cell receptor beta chains below all came from one sample that was sequenced in a study of molecular identifiers for immune sequencing clone quantification. MiXCR, run by TCRdb on the PCR reads, gives a single entry per CDR3 protein. The sample consists of about 630,000 distinct CDR3 sequences, roughly 23% of them appearing once. Sequenced: naive CD8+ T cells from blood, with Jurkat cell RNA spiked in. Stated subset: FACS-sorted CD8+CD4-CCR7+CD45RA+ naive T cells. These receptors came from a human donor in good health. Some libraries in this study had Jurkat cell RNA spiked in.

Regarding this clonotype: Given a much more abundant clone one base away, this may be a read error. The rearrangement links TRBV12-3 or TRBV12-4 to TRBJ1-1, with D unresolved. The CDR3 extends over 14 amino acids. CDR3 sequence: CASSPRADFSEALF. In nucleotides, the CDR3 is TGTGCCAGCAGCCCGCGGGCGGATTTCTCTGAAGCTCTCTTT.

The CDR3 nucleotides are TGTGCCAGCAGTTTATCGTATCTAACAGAGAACACTGAAGCTTTCTTT. This encodes CASSLSYLTENTEAFF. This sequence joins TRBV27 and TRBJ1-1; unclear D gene. Germline V gene sequence: CDR1 MNHEY, CDR2 SMNVEV (reference sequence). The CDR3 runs 16 residues. With 0 bases removed from V and 1 base from J, the gap between germline ends came to 12 bases.

The chain combines TRBV5-6 with TRBJ1-4, with 8 bases matching TRBD1. CDR1 SGHDT and CDR2 YYEEEE come from the germline V gene. The CDR3 has 16 amino acids. Unmatched junction bases numbered 10, after V lost 2 bases and J lost 7 bases. CDR3 nucleotides: TGTGCCAGCAGCTTAAATTCGGACAGGGATCCTGAAAAACTGTTTTTT. Residues: CASSLNSDRDPEKLFF.

In regard to this clonotype: Since a much larger clone is just one base distant, this may be a read error. The chain uses TRBV4-3 and TRBJ2-5, with 7 nucleotides matching TRBD2. CDR1 is LGHNA and CDR2 is YSLEER in the germline V gene. The CDR3 contains 18 residues. The CDR3 DNA is TGCGCCAGCAGCCAATCTGCGAGGGCTAGCGGATCTCAAGAGCCCCAGTACTTC. Translation gives CASSQSARASGSQEPQYF.

The chain employs TRBV12-3 or TRBV12-4 and TRBJ2-5, with a possible D match to TRBD2 (6 bases). The CDR3 is made up of 14 amino acids. V was shortened by 6 bases and J by 13 bases, with 24 bases between the two germline ends. The CDR3 loop is CASSYRGLRLGRYF. The CDR3 DNA is TGTGCCAGCAGCTACCGGGGACTCAGATTGGGCCGGTACTTC.

This clonotype was picked up many times. The J gene is TRBJ2-7, the V gene TRBV6-5; 8 nucleotides agree with TRBD2. Per the germline V gene, CDR1 is MNHEY and CDR2 is SVGAGI. The CDR3 extends over 14 amino acids. V lost 5 bases and J lost 2; bases outside the gene matches: 5. CDR3 in amino acids: CASSTRGGAYEQYF. The CDR3 DNA reads as TGTGCCAGCAGTACCCGGGGGGGGGCCTACGAGCAGTACTTC.

Ten or more counts support this clonotype. The DNA of the CDR3 is TGCAGTGCTAGCTTCCAGAACCTTATAGCGGGGGGGCTCTATACGCAGTATTTT. As protein: CSASFQNLIAGGLYTQYF. V gene TRBV20-1 combines with J gene TRBJ2-3; 11 bases fit TRBD2. V shed 3 bases, J shed 7 bases, and the junction held 18 bases outside the gene matches. Germline-derived CDR1 and CDR2 are DFQATT and SNEGSKA (reference sequence). The CDR3 is 18 amino acids.

Details on this clonotype: This may be a read error, as it is one base from a much larger clone. The conserved phenylalanine or tryptophan normally closing the CDR3 is absent here, so this likely arose from a read error. This chain joins TRBV25-1 and TRBJ2-5; D remains ambiguous. The germline gives CDR1 MGHDK, CDR2 SYGVNS. CDR3 length: 12 residues. V shed 4 bases and J shed 4 bases, with 7 bases lying between them. CDR3 sequence (DNA): TGTGCCAGCAGTGTTGGGGTAGAGACCCAGTACCTC. It specifies CASSVGVETQYL.

In this sample, this clonotype turned up a few times. The chain recombines TRBV5-6 with TRBJ2-7; 10 nucleotides line up with TRBD2. V lost 0 bases and J lost 3; bases outside the gene matches: 6. The CDR3 runs 16 residues. Germline CDR1 and CDR2: SGHDT and YYEEEE. CDR3 DNA: TGTGCCAGCAGCTTGGAGGCTAGCGGGGGCCTCTACGAGCAGTACTTC. Residues: CASSLEASGGLYEQYF.

The table lists this clonotype with many counts. The chain couples TRBV7-9 to TRBJ2-3; D gene ambiguous. The CDR3 consists of 16 residues. V shed 5 bases and J shed 2 bases, with 17 bases lying between them. Looked up from germline, CDR1 is SEHNR and CDR2 is FQNEAQ (reference sequence). CDR3 in amino acids: CASSIILGSDTDTQYF. CDR3 nucleotide sequence: TGTGCCAGCAGCATTATACTGGGCAGCGACACAGATACGCAGTATTTT. The entire variable domain, with the rest obtained from reference TRBV7-9 and TRBJ2-3, is as follows: DTGVSQNPRHKITKRGQNVTFRCDPISEHNRLYWYRQTLGQGPEFLTYFQNEAQLEKSRLLSDRFSAERPKGSFSTLEIQRTEQGDSAMYLCASSIILGSDTDTQYFGPGTRLTVL.

The chain uses TRBV4-2 and TRBJ2-7, with 8 bases lining up with TRBD2. Trimming at V came to 1 base and at J to 4 bases, leaving 12 bases not matched to a gene. Germline-derived CDR1 and CDR2 are LGHNA and YNFKEQ. This CDR3 spans 17 amino acids. In DNA form, the CDR3 reads TGTGCCAGCAGCCAAGCGGGGCCGGGACTAGTGAGTTACGAGCAGTACTTC. Protein: CASSQAGPGLVSYEQYF.

At least ten counts were recorded for this clonotype. V gene TRBV20-1 combines with J gene TRBJ2-3; D may be TRBD1 (6 bases). The CDR3 length is 18 residues. Germline V gene sequence: CDR1 DFQATT, CDR2 SNEGSKA (reference sequence). Trimming shortened V by 3 bases and J by 2 bases, and 24 bases separated the two germline ends. The CDR3 DNA sequence: TGCAGTGCTAGCGGTTTTTGGGGGCCCCGCTCCACCACAGATACGCAGTATTTT. This encodes CSASGFWGPRSTTDTQYF.

CDR3 residues: CASSLFWRADYEQYF. The DNA of the CDR3 is TGTGCCAGCAGTCTCTTCTGGCGGGCAGACTACGAGCAGTACTTC. This chain links TRBV27 with TRBJ2-7, with D maybe TRBD2 (5 bases). The CDR3 consists of 15 residues. CDR1 and CDR2 from the germline V gene are MNHEY and SMNVEV (reference sequence). The V end was cut by 5 bases, the J end by 3 bases, with 17 bases between.

In this sample, this clonotype turned up once. This chain connects TRBV27 to TRBJ2-4; TRBD2 might be the D (5 bases). V was cut by 4 bases and J by 6 bases, with 13 bases left in between. Germline lookup yields CDR1 MNHEY and CDR2 SMNVEV (reference sequence). The CDR3 loop spans 14 amino acids. CDR3 nucleotides: TGTGCCAGCAGTTCTAACACCGGGGTAAACATTCAGTACTTC. Protein: CASSSNTGVNIQYF.

Worth noting for this clonotype: This may come from a read error, since a much larger clone is one base off. The V gene is TRBV12-3 or TRBV12-4, the J gene TRBJ1-5; no firm D call. This CDR3 comprises 14 residues. Trimming pared 2 bases from V and 6 bases from J, leaving 11 bases between. CDR3 region: CASSLNSQGQPQHF. CDR3 DNA: TGTGCCAGCAGTTTAAATTCCCAAGGTCAGCCCCAGCATTTT.

Note on this clonotype: A read error may explain this, as a much larger clone is one base away. The V call is TRBV4-1, the J call TRBJ2-2, with D maybe TRBD2 (6 bases). This CDR3 region has 16 residues. Per germline, CDR1 MGHRA and CDR2 YSYEKL. V lost 8 bases to trimming and J lost 3 bases, with 19 bases between them. CDR3 sequence (DNA): TGCGCCAGCGGCCCGGGAGTAGGGTTGGACACCGGGGAGCTGTTTTTT. Its translation is CASGPGVGLDTGELFF.

V gene TRBV7-2 combines with J gene TRBJ2-7; D uncertain. The CDR3 has 13 residues. With 6 bases removed from V and 3 bases from J, the gap between germline ends came to 12 bases. Germline V CDR1 and CDR2: SGHTA, FQGNSA. For the CDR3, the DNA is TGTGCCAGCAGGTCCGGGCCAGACTACGAGCAGTACTTC. This encodes CASRSGPDYEQYF.

This clonotype was counted ten times or more. This rearrangement joins TRBV20-1 to TRBJ1-5, with a weak D call TRBD1 (6 bases). Per the germline V gene, CDR1 is DFQATT and CDR2 is SNEGSKA (reference sequence). V was clipped by 5 bases and J by 5 bases, with 16 bases between them. The CDR3 contains 14 residues. CDR3 protein: CSAFRGTGYQPQHF. For the CDR3, the DNA is TGCAGTGCTTTCAGGGGCACAGGGTATCAGCCCCAGCATTTT.

This clonotype was detected ten times or more. The genes are TRBV4-1 and TRBJ1-1; 8 nucleotides agree with TRBD1. Germline V lookup: CDR1 MGHRA, CDR2 YSYEKL. J lost 7 bases, V lost 8 bases, and 9 bases had no gene match. The CDR3 loop spans 13 amino acids. CDR3: CASWGRGLSEAFF. The CDR3 DNA follows: TGCGCCAGCTGGGGCAGGGGGCTTAGTGAAGCTTTCTTT.

The rearrangement uses TRBV6-2 or TRBV6-3 and TRBJ2-3; the match to TRBD1 covers 8 bases. This CDR3 has 18 residues. The trim removed 6 bases at V and 4 bases at J, leaving 18 bases unmatched. Germline V lookup: CDR1 MNHEY, CDR2 SVGEGT. CDR3 loop: CASRSPLRTGTAADTQYF. DNA of the CDR3: TGTGCCAGCAGATCCCCCCTGCGGACAGGGACGGCGGCAGATACGCAGTATTTT.